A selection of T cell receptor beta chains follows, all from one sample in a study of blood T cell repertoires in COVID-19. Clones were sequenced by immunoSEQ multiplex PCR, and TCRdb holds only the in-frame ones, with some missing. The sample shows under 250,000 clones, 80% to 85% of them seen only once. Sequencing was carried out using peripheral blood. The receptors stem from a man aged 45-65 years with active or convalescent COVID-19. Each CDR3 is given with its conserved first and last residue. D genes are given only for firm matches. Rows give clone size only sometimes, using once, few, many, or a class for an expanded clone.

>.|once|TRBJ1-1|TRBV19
TGTGCCATTATACAGGGCTCGAACACTGAAGCTTTCTTT
CAIIQGSNTEAFF
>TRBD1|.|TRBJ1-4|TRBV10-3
TGTGCCTCATCTTCCGGGACAGTTAATGAAAAACTGTTTTTT
CASSSGTVNEKLFF
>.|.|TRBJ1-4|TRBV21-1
TGTGCCAGCAGCACCCTGGACGGGACAGGATTTAATTTGAAGACTAATGAAAAACTGTTTTTT
CASSTLDGTGFNLKTNEKLFF
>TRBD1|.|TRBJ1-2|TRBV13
TGTGCCAGCTCTAACAGGGGAGTCGATGGCTACACCTTC
CASSNRGVDGYTF
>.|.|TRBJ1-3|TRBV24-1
TGTGCCACCGGGGACAATTCCGGAAACACCATATATTTT
CATGDNSGNTIYF
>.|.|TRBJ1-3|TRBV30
TGTGCCTGGAATGGACAGACTGGAAACACCATATATTTT
CAWNGQTGNTIYF
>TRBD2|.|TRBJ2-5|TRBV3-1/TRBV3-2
TGTGCCAGCAGCCCGTCCCGGACTAGCGGGGGAGAGACCCAGTACTTC
CASSPSRTSGGETQYF
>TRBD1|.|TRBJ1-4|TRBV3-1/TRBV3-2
TGTGCCAGCAGCCAATTTCCCCCCGGGACAGCAAATGAAAAACTGTTTTTT
CASSQFPPGTANEKLFF
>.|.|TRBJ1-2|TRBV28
TGTGCCAGCAGCCCTACGGATGGCTACACCTTC
CASSPTDGYTF
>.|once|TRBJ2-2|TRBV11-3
TGTGCCAGCAGCGGAGACGGGGTCGGGGAGCTGTTTTTT
CASSGDGVGELFF
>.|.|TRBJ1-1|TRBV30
TGTGCCTGGACCAGGGCCGGCACTGAAGCTTTCTTT
CAWTRAGTEAFF
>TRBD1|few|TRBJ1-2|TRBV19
TGTGCCAGTACCGGACAGGGTGAGGGGTATGGCTACACCTTC
CASTGQGEGYGYTF
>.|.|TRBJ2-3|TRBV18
TGTGCCAGCTCACCAAACCCGGGGTTGGATACGCAGTATTTT
CASSPNPGLDTQYF
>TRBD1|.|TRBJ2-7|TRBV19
TGTGCCAGTAGTACAGACGGGACAGCCTCCTACGAGCAGTACTTC
CASSTDGTASYEQYF
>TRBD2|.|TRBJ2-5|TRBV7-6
TGTGCCAGCAGCGAATCTAGCGGGGGGTGGGGATTGACACAGTACTTC
CASSESSGGWGLTQYF
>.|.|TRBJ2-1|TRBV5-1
TGCGCCAGCAGCTTGGATATCTCCCCCTATTGGAATGAGCAGTTCTTC
CASSLDISPYWNEQFF
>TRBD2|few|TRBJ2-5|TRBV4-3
TGCGCCAGCAGCCATTCCTCGACTAGCCGAAAAGAGACCCAGTACTTC
CASSHSSTSRKETQYF
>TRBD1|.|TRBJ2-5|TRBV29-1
TGCAGCGTTGAAAGGGGGACAGCCCAAGAGACCCAGTACTTC
CSVERGTAQETQYF
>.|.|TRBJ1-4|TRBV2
TGTGCCAGCACCCCTCTAAACCCCCAGGGGGAAAAACTGTTTTTT
CASTPLNPQGEKLFF
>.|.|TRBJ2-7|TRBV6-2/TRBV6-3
TGTGCCAGCAGTTCCCCTCGCCGGGATAACCCGAAGCAGTACTTC
CASSSPRRDNPKQYF
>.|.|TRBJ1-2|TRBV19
TGTGCCAGCCGACAGGAGAACTATGGCTACACCTTC
CASRQENYGYTF
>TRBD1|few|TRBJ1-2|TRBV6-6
TGTGCCTGCAGGGACAGGGTCTATGGCTACACCTTC
CACRDRVYGYTF
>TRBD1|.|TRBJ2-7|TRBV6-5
TGTGCCAGCATTAGGGACAGGGGTTGGGGGGAGCAGTACTTC
CASIRDRGWGEQYF
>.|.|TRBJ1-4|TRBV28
TGTGCCAGCAGGGGCCCCAGAGCGACAGAAAACAATGAAAAACTGTTTTTT
CASRGPRATENNEKLFF
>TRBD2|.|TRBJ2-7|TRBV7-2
TGTGCCAGCAGCTTAGTAGCGGGGAGCTACGAGCAGTACTTC
CASSLVAGSYEQYF
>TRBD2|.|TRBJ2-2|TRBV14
TGTGCCAGCTCCTCGGGAGGGCCCGGGGAGCTGTTTTTT
CASSSGGPGELFF
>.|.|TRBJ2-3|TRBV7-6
TGTGCCAGCAGCTTAGCGCGTGGTCCTAGCACAGATACGCAGTATTTT
CASSLARGPSTDTQYF
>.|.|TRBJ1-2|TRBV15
TGTGCCACCAGCCCAGCTCGGGGGGCAGACTATGGCTACACCTTC
CATSPARGADYGYTF
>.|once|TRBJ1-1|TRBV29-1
TGCAGCGTTTACTTCCAGGGTAAGGGGAACACTGAAGCTTTCTTT
CSVYFQGKGNTEAFF
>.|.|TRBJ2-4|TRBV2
TGTGCCAGCGTGGAGGGGAGAGCCAAAAACATTCAGTACTTC
CASVEGRAKNIQYF
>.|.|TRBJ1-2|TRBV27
TGTGCCAGCACCGCTGCGGGCGGCTACACCTTC
CASTAAGGYTF
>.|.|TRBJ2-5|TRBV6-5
TGTGCCAGCAGTTATAACCGGGAGACCCAGTACTTC
CASSYNRETQYF
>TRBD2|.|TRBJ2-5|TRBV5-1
TGCGCCAGCGGGCGCGGGGGGGACCAAGAGACCCAGTACTTC
CASGRGGDQETQYF
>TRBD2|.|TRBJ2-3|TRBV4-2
TGTGCCAGCAGCCAAGATTGGAGGACTAGCGGGGGGGGAGATACGCAGTATTTT
CASSQDWRTSGGGDTQYF
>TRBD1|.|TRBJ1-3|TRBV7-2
TGTGCCAGCAGCTTAGGGGGACAGGCTGGCTCTGGAAACACCATATATTTT
CASSLGGQAGSGNTIYF
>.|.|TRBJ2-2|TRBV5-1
TGCGCCAGCAGCTTGACGGTTAGGAGGGACGGGGAGCTGTTTTTT
CASSLTVRRDGELFF
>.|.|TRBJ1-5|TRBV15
TGTGCCACCAGCAGAGATCGGCGGTCCAATCAGCCCCAGCATTTT
CATSRDRRSNQPQHF
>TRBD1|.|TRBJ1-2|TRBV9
TGTGCCAGCAGCGTAGTTGACAGGGATCTTGAAGGCTACACCTTC
CASSVVDRDLEGYTF
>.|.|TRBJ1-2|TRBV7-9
TGTGCCAGCAGCATTCGACAGAATCACCTTTATGGCTACACCTTC
CASSIRQNHLYGYTF
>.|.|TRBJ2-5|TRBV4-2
TGTGCCAGCAGCCAAGAGGCGGGGCACGTCGAGACCCAGTACTTC
CASSQEAGHVETQYF
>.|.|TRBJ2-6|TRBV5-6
TGTGCCAGCAGCAGGGGCCGGGCTGGGGCCAACGTCCTGACTTTC
CASSRGRAGANVLTF
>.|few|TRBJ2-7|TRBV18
TGTGCCAGCTCACCACCAAGGGGAATAGAGCAGTACTTC
CASSPPRGIEQYF
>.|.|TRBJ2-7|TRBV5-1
TGCGCCAGCAGCTTGCCCCTCCCCTACGAGCAGTACTTC
CASSLPLPYEQYF
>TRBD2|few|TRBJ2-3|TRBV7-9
TGTGCCAGCAGCTCGACTAGCGGGGGCACAGATACGCAGTATTTT
CASSSTSGGTDTQYF
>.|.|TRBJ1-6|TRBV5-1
TGCGCCAGCAGCTTGGGACGCGGCTATTCACCCCTCCACTTT
CASSLGRGYSPLHF
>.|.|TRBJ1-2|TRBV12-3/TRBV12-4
TGTGCCAGCAGTTTGCGGGAACACTATGGCTACACCTTC
CASSLREHYGYTF